This T cell receptor (beta chain) was sequenced for a study of cytomegalovirus exposure and HLA in healthy donors. Trimming removed 4 bases from V and 0 bases from J, with 13 bases in between. CDR3 length equals 16 residues. CDR1 and CDR2 (germline): SGHNT, YENEEA. This clone was counted a single time. Donors were drawn from the approximately 130-subject validation cohort, separate from the roughly 670-subject first cohort. Clones were read by immunoSEQ multiplex PCR, and TCRdb kept only the in-frame ones, dropping some. This sample has 59,000 or so clones; roughly 87% occur once, and the top ten carry about 16%.

Sequenced input: PBMCs. The receptor was isolated from a woman aged 18-29 years in good health and CMV-seronegative. The V and J genes are TRBV11-3 and TRBJ1-3; perhaps TRBD1 as D (5 bases). This CDR3 is CASSSTGDPSGNTIYF. CDR3 bases: TGTGCCAGCAGCTCTACAGGAGACCCCTCTGGAAACACCATATATTTT.